Below are 4 T cell receptor beta chains sequenced from a single sample in a study of human T cells and chemical hapten exposure. TCRdb re-analysed the RACE reads in MiXCR, keeping a single row per CDR3 protein. In the table there are 300,000 to 400,000 distinct CDR3 sequences, under 8% of which are singletons. Time point here: patch test 1, 2 weeks after DPC sensitization. As for treatment: therapeutic diphenylcyclopropenone sensitization with weekly scalp DPC. The sample consisted of whole blood, taken in connection with sensitization to the hapten diphenylcyclopropenone (DPC). These receptors were collected from a woman under 30 with alopecia areata. Some clones in this sample may be carry-over from other donors' samples.

This clonotype was seen repeatedly, ten times or more. This sequence joins TRBV7-8 and TRBJ1-1; D possibly corresponds to TRBD1 (6 bases). CDR3 length equals 15 residues. The germline gives CDR1 SGHVS, CDR2 FQNEAQ. V was clipped by 8 bases and J by 0 bases, with 16 bases between them. The CDR3 DNA follows: TGTGCCAGCCAAACAGGGCGATTATTGAACACTGAAGCTTTCTTT. Its protein product is CASQTGRLLNTEAFF.

This clonotype appeared a few times. The chain joins TRBV20-1 to TRBJ2-3; no reliable D call. V was clipped by 3 bases and J by 6 bases, with 13 bases between them. Germline V CDR1 and CDR2: DFQATT, SNEGSKA (reference sequence). The CDR3 sequence is 13 residues long. The CDR3 nucleotides are TGCAGTGCTAGTTCCAGCATTCGGGATACGCAGTATTTT. Its protein is CSASSSIRDTQYF.

The chain combines TRBV12-3 or TRBV12-4 with TRBJ2-7; D is ambiguous. This CDR3 has 12 amino acids. V lost 3 bases and J lost 2, with 5 bases in between. The CDR3: CASSFFTYEQYF. CDR3 sequence (DNA): TGTGCCAGCAGTTTTTTTACCTACGAGCAGTACTTC.

CDR3 sequence: CASSHGRGINGYTF. CDR3 nucleotide sequence: TGTGCCAGCAGTCACGGTCGGGGGATCAATGGCTACACCTTC. The chain is built from TRBV5-6 and TRBJ1-2; D perhaps matches TRBD1 (5 bases). The CDR3 is 14 amino acids. Looked up from germline, CDR1 is SGHDT and CDR2 is YYEEEE. V dropped 5 bases and J dropped 6 bases, with 17 bases sitting between them. The whole variable domain, filled in from reference TRBV5-6 and TRBJ1-2, reads DAGVTQSPTHLIKTRGQQVTLRCSPKSGHDTVSWYQQALGQGPQFIFQYYEEEERQRGNFPDRFSGHQFPNYSSELNVNALLLGDSALYLCASSHGRGINGYTFGSGTRLTVV.